The 2 T cell receptor beta chains in this list originate from one sample, sequenced in a study of T cells in Graves' hyperthyroidism and ophthalmopathy. Template material for amplifying TCR beta CDR3 regions consisted of RNA transcripts. During a first-round RT-PCR of the TCR CDR3, the HTBI primer set was used. TCRdb fed the multiplex PCR reads into MiXCR, producing one record per CDR3 protein. The table has about 360,000 distinct CDR3 sequences, approximately 13% seen once. Specimen: blood. The receptors were gathered from a man aged 25-40 years with Graves' hyperthyroidism that later progressed to Graves' ophthalmopathy.

In its sample, this clonotype was seen many times. The J gene is TRBJ2-3, the V gene TRBV28; D is unclear. Germline lookup yields CDR1 MDHEN and CDR2 SYDVKM. The CDR3 totals 13 residues. Trimming left V 8 bases short and J 1 base short, with 10 bases between. CDR3 DNA sequence: TGTGCCAGCCATTCAACCCGCACAGATACGCAGTATTTT. This codes for CASHSTRTDTQYF.

This clonotype has a count of ten or more. The chain recombines TRBV25-1 with TRBJ1-1; 7 bases align to TRBD1. The CDR3 sequence is 14 residues long. The J segment lost 0 bases and the V segment lost 7 bases, leaving 5 bases of the junction unmatched. Germline-derived CDR1 and CDR2 are MGHDK and SYGVNS. The chain's CDR3 is CASKPDRLNTEAFF. For the CDR3, the DNA is TGTGCCAGCAAGCCGGACAGGTTGAACACTGAAGCTTTCTTT.